The 5 T cell receptor beta chains in this list originate from one sample, sequenced in a study of liver allograft versus peripheral blood T cells. The overall study: Recipients' peripheral blood served as the comparator for T cell receptor repertoires in transplanted livers.

TCRdb called the reads again in MiXCR, with one record for every CDR3 protein. The data contain about 7,300 distinct CDR3 sequences, approximately 15% of them seen just once; the ten biggest clones take up about 1.3%. All receptors derive from a human patient who had a liver transplant. Some T cells here may be from the graft donor.

The rearrangement uses TRBV7-2 and TRBJ1-4; 11 bases fit TRBD1. The germline V gene has CDR1 SGHTA and CDR2 FQGNSA. The length of the CDR3 is 13 residues. V gave up 5 bases and J gave up 10 bases; unmatched junction bases: 3. For the CDR3, the DNA is TGTGCCAGCAGCCGCGGGACAGGGGGAAAACTGTTTTTT. Translated: CASSRGTGGKLFF.

This clonotype was seen a few times. V and J are TRBV20-1 and TRBJ1-1; D ambiguous. V lost 5 bases to trimming and J lost 0 bases, with 10 bases between them. The CDR3 sequence is 13 residues long. CDR1 is DFQATT, CDR2 SNEGSKA, per germline (reference sequence). CDR3 coding DNA: TGCAGTGCTGCGCAGGCTTTGAACACTGAAGCTTTCTTT. Its protein product is CSAAQALNTEAFF.

Many counts were recorded for this clonotype. This sequence joins TRBV6-2 or TRBV6-3 and TRBJ1-2, with a possible D match to TRBD1 (6 bases). The CDR3 consists of 14 residues. The V end was cut by 5 bases, the J end by 4 bases, with 14 bases between. Looked up from germline, CDR1 is MNHEY and CDR2 is SVGEGT. The CDR3 nucleotides are TGTGCCAGCAGTAAGGGGGGTTTCAGCTATGGCTACACCTTC. It is translated as CASSKGGFSYGYTF.

This clonotype qualifies as medium-sized. This chain links TRBV29-1 with TRBJ1-4, with a tentative D call TRBD1 (5 bases). The CDR3 is made up of 14 amino acids. Per the germline V gene, CDR1 is SQVTM and CDR2 is ANQGSEA. Trimming cost V 5 bases and J 4 bases, with 14 bases left between them. The CDR3 coding sequence is TGCAGCGTTCATCTGGGGGGAATTAATGAAAAACTGTTTTTT. Translation gives CSVHLGGINEKLFF.

This clonotype was counted at least ten times. The rearrangement joins TRBV10-3 to TRBJ1-1; tentative D call: TRBD1 (5 bases). The CDR3 covers 13 residues. V lost 4 bases and J 4 bases, leaving 10 bases between the germline ends. CDR1 and CDR2 from the germline V gene are ENHRY and SYGVKD. The chain's CDR3 is CAISVGGSTEAFF. CDR3 nucleotide sequence: TGTGCCATCAGTGTGGGGGGTAGCACTGAAGCTTTCTTT.